The T cell receptor beta chain described here comes from a study of Graves' ophthalmopathy and Graves' hyperthyroidism. RNA transcripts served as template for amplifying TCR beta CDR3 sequences. First-round RT-PCR relied on HTBI primers, and a second-round multiplex PCR came next. A single record per CDR3 protein comes from TCRdb applying MiXCR to the multiplex PCR reads. The sample has 300,000 or so distinct CDR3 sequences, roughly 15% seen once. Study-level points and caveats: In predicting ophthalmopathy progression, the model reached nearly 71% sensitivity and approximately 72% specificity. Also, most clonotypes expanded in the thyroid above 0.001 frequency appeared in blood.

The CDR3 has 12 amino acids. V was shortened by 0 bases and J by 12 bases, with 11 bases between the two germline ends. Lactation, pregnancy, uncontrolled infections and other autoimmune diseases were all grounds for excluding patients. The diagnostic workup employed clinical symptoms, serum thyroxine, TRAb, thyroid ultrasound and orbital computed tomography. This clonotype was seen at least ten times. The antigen is not known. The chain carries TRBV12-3 or TRBV12-4 and TRBJ1-2; D is undetermined. Material: peripheral blood. This receptor was obtained from an adult man with Graves' ophthalmopathy. The CDR3: CASSLAPDLHTF. CDR3 bases: TGTGCCAGCAGTTTAGCGCCAGATCTGCACACCTTC.